This TCR beta chain was profiled in a study of long-term antiretroviral therapy in people with HIV. Study results and limitations: HIV repertoires showed narrower CDR3 length ranges than controls. Diversity rose after ART but stayed below transplant donor controls.

The libraries were made with immunoSEQ v3.0 at survey level. Using immunoSEQ multiplex PCR, the repertoire was profiled, and TCRdb retains in-frame clones only, with some absent. The sample yields about 24,000 clones, 65% to 90% seen once. CDR1 is MNHNS, CDR2 SASEGT, per germline. J was trimmed by 2 bases and V by 2 bases; bases with no gene match: 5. This CDR3 contains 15 residues. In regard to this clone: Its cognate antigen is unknown.

Per donor, at least one pre-ART and at least two post-ART PBMC samples were obtained. V and J are TRBV6-1 and TRBJ1-2; 7 bases fit TRBD1. This receptor was taken from a woman in her twenties or thirties with HIV. The sequencing used unsorted PBMCs, collected 1.8 years before starting antiretroviral therapy. CDR3 sequence: CASSELGTANYGYTF. CDR3 coding DNA: TGTGCCAGCAGTGAACTGGGGACAGCCAACTATGGCTACACCTTC.